The source of this TCR beta chain is a study of beta chain features in type 1 diabetes. Germline V gene sequence: CDR1 MNHEY, CDR2 SVGAGI. The germline V and J ends were trimmed by 2 bases and 1 base, with 8 bases remaining between them. The CDR3 loop spans 14 amino acids. Of the isolated RNA, all was reverse transcribed, and so the sequenced material was expressed TCRB transcripts. This table comes from immunoSEQ multiplex PCR, and its TCRdb copy is limited to in-frame clones, with some not included. This table has almost 350,000 clones, roughly a tenth appearing once. Overall study findings and caveats: Any PCR bias toward short templates would affect both groups alike. Among all four CD4+ subsets, Type 1 diabetes patients had TCRB CDR3s that were moderately but significantly shorter. Lower insertion and higher deletion counts appeared at VDJ junctions in type 1 diabetes patients.

This clone has a count of ten or more. Its antigen remains unidentified. Additional DNA sequences in this sample encode the identical CDR3. This clonotype originated in a man younger than 45 with type 1 diabetes. V is TRBV6-5 and J is TRBJ1-2, with unresolved D. The sequencing input was central memory CD4+ T cells from blood. The CDR3 sequence is CASSYGGRNYGYTF. In DNA, the CDR3 is TGTGCCAGCAGTTACGGAGGGCGTAACTATGGCTACACCTTC.